What follows are 11 T cell receptor beta chains derived from one specimen sequenced in a study of blood T cell repertoires in COVID-19. The protocol was immunoSEQ multiplex PCR, while the TCRdb copy is restricted to in-frame clones and leaves out a portion. The sample holds approximately 500,000 clones; around 85% are singletons and the top ten take roughly 3.1%. The sample taken for sequencing was peripheral blood. All receptors derive from a human donor in a cohort sampled during active COVID-19.

This clone was found once. This rearrangement joins TRBV7-2 to TRBJ1-1; D gene ambiguous. The length of the CDR3 is 14 residues. Trimming left V 1 base short and J 2 bases short, with 8 bases between. Germline CDR1 and CDR2: SGHTA and FQGNSA. The CDR3 DNA is TGTGCCAGCAGCTTAGGAGCAGGTAACACTGAAGCTTTCTTT. Translated, it gives CASSLGAGNTEAFF.

The CDR3 spells CAWSVLGSGNTQYF. The CDR3 coding sequence is TGTGCCTGGAGTGTACTCGGGAGCGGGAATACGCAGTATTTT. This chain uses TRBV30 with TRBJ2-3; 7 nucleotides match TRBD2. CDR1 is GTSNPN and CDR2 is SVGIG in the germline V gene (reference sequence). The CDR3 extends over 14 amino acids. Trimming removed 0 bases from V and 7 bases from J; junction bases left unmatched: 7.

This clone was observed a few times. The chain uses TRBV9 and TRBJ2-2, with D possibly matching TRBD2 (6 bases). The V and J ends lost 4 bases and 1 base respectively, with 17 bases between them. Germline lookup yields CDR1 SGDLS and CDR2 YYNGEE. This CDR3 has 17 amino acids. In DNA, the CDR3 is TGTGCCAGCAGCTTCCCTATTAGGGAGGAGAACACCGGGGAGCTGTTTTTT. It encodes CASSFPIREENTGELFF.

The CDR3 here is CASRDTGPSRQPQHF. CDR3 coding DNA: TGTGCCAGTAGGGACACCGGACCTTCGCGGCAGCCCCAGCATTTT. The chain links TRBV19 to TRBJ1-5; weak D call: TRBD1 (5 bases). CDR1 and CDR2 from the germline V gene are LNHDA and SQIVND (reference sequence). The CDR3 runs to 15 residues. Trimming stripped 6 bases from V and 7 bases from J, with 19 bases between.

The chain recombines TRBV30 with TRBJ2-2, with a possible D match to TRBD1 (6 bases). This CDR3 is built from 14 residues. The germline V gene encodes CDR1 GTSNPN and CDR2 SVGIG (reference sequence). With 0 bases removed from V and 5 bases from J, the gap between germline ends came to 10 bases. CDR3 sequence: CAWSVRTVTGELFF. As DNA, the CDR3 is TGTGCCTGGAGTGTGCGGACAGTGACCGGGGAGCTGTTTTTT.

This clone was counted between two and nine times. The CDR3 nucleotides read TGTGCCAGCAGCCAATCGATTGCTAGCAGCTCCTACGAGCAGTACTTC. Protein product: CASSQSIASSSYEQYF. This sequence joins TRBV16 and TRBJ2-7; D perhaps matches TRBD2 (5 bases). The CDR3 contains 16 residues. CDR1 is KGHSY and CDR2 is FQNENV in the germline V gene. The V end was cut by 0 bases, the J end by 0 bases, with 12 bases between.

This clone was recorded only once. Written as DNA, the CDR3 is TGTGCCTGGGGGGACAGGGGTAAGGGCACTGAAGCTTTCTTT. This codes for CAWGDRGKGTEAFF. The chain joins TRBV30 to TRBJ1-1, with TRBD1 matching over 10 bases. This CDR3 contains 14 residues. V shed 5 bases and J 4 bases; nucleotides not matched to a gene: 7. Looked up from germline, CDR1 is GTSNPN and CDR2 is SVGIG (reference sequence).

V usage is TRBV9 and J usage is TRBJ2-7; tentatively, D is TRBD2 (6 bases). The germline V gene encodes CDR1 SGDLS and CDR2 YYNGEE. The CDR3 has 14 amino acids. The V and J ends lost 2 bases and 1 base respectively, with 10 bases between them. CDR3 DNA sequence: TGTGCCAGCAGCGTTTTGGGGGGATCCTACGAGCAGTACTTC. Its translation is CASSVLGGSYEQYF.

The J gene is TRBJ2-3, the V gene TRBV7-2; D may be TRBD2 (5 bases). The CDR3 covers 16 residues. The V gene lost 1 base and the J gene lost 2 bases, with 13 bases spanning the gap. Germline assignment: CDR1 SGHTA and CDR2 FQGNSA. This chain's CDR3 is CASSLVWGVNTDTQYF. The DNA for the CDR3 is TGTGCCAGCAGCTTAGTGTGGGGAGTCAACACAGATACGCAGTATTTT. Using reference TRBV7-2 and TRBJ2-3 for the parts outside the CDR3, the full variable domain is GAGVSQSPSNKVTEKGKDVELRCDPISGHTALYWYRQSLGQGLEFLIYFQGNSAPDKSGLPSDRFSAERTGGSVSTLTIQRTQQEDSAVYLCASSLVWGVNTDTQYFGPGTRLTVL.

This clone was recorded only once. This chain joins TRBV5-6 and TRBJ2-1, with 10 nucleotides matching TRBD1. This CDR3 comprises 14 residues. V lost 4 bases to trimming and J lost 8 bases; unmatched junction nucleotides: 6. Germline loops: CDR1 SGHDT, CDR2 YYEEEE. In DNA, the CDR3 is TGTGCCAGCAGCCGGGACAGGGGAGTGGATGAGCAGTTCTTC. Protein sequence: CASSRDRGVDEQFF.

This chain links TRBV7-9 with TRBJ2-1; 11 bases match TRBD2. There are 14 residues in the CDR3. Germline trimming cut 11 bases from V and 2 bases from J; bases unmatched to any gene: 5. The germline CDR1 and CDR2 sequences are SEHNR and FQNEAQ (reference sequence). CDR3 sequence reads: CAGSSGRAYNEQFF. Written as DNA, the CDR3 is TGTGCCGGAAGTAGCGGGAGGGCCTACAATGAGCAGTTCTTC.